This is a list of T cell receptor beta chains from one sample in a study of blood T cell repertoires in COVID-19. Clones were sequenced by immunoSEQ multiplex PCR, and TCRdb holds only the in-frame ones, with some missing. The repertoire holds 200,000 to 250,000 clones, about 80% seen once, with under 2% in the top ten. The sample was PBMCs or T cells enriched from blood (not recorded which). Receptors originate from a man aged 60-69 years who had recovered from COVID-19. Both conserved end residues are part of each CDR3. The order of the fields is D gene, V gene, clone size, J gene, CDR3 protein, CDR3 DNA. D genes are given only for firm matches. The size entry is marked missing in some rows and otherwise reads once, few, many or a size class.

.,TRBV4-1,.,TRBJ2-1,CASSQQPLTSIPYNEQFF,TGCGCCAGCAGCCAACAACCATTGACTAGTATCCCCTACAATGAGCAGTTCTTC
.,TRBV2,few,TRBJ2-7,CASQTDRTYEQYF,TGTGCCAGCCAGACGGACAGAACCTACGAGCAGTACTTC
TRBD1,TRBV5-1,.,TRBJ2-2,CASSLMDRENTGELFF,TGCGCCAGCAGCTTGATGGACAGGGAGAACACCGGGGAGCTGTTTTTT
.,TRBV5-1,once,TRBJ2-7,CASSLDRDRDEQYF,TGCGCCAGCAGCTTGGACAGGGATAGGGACGAGCAGTACTTC
TRBD1,TRBV4-3,.,TRBJ1-5,CASSQDLPGQGLGQPQHF,TGCGCCAGCAGCCAAGATCTCCCGGGACAGGGCTTGGGGCAGCCCCAGCATTTT
TRBD1,TRBV2,.,TRBJ2-6,CASSATGGAGANVLTF,TGTGCCAGCAGTGCAACAGGGGGCGCTGGGGCCAACGTCCTGACTTTC
.,TRBV2,.,TRBJ1-2,CASRQQLNYGYTF,TGTGCCAGTCGACAGCAATTAAACTATGGCTACACCTTC
.,TRBV18,.,TRBJ1-6,CASSSLGAMANSPLHF,TGTGCCAGCTCATCCCTCGGAGCCATGGCTAATTCACCCCTCCACTTT
TRBD1,TRBV7-8,.,TRBJ1-2,CASSEQTGILYGYTF,TGTGCCAGCAGCGAACAGACAGGGATCCTCTATGGCTACACCTTC
TRBD1,TRBV4-1,.,TRBJ1-4,CASSQDRAGQGTEKLFF,TGCGCCAGCAGCCAAGATCGAGCGGGACAGGGTACGGAAAAACTGTTTTTT
TRBD2,TRBV5-6,few,TRBJ2-7,CASSDTSGGAAILVQYF,TGTGCCAGCAGCGATACTAGCGGGGGGGCCGCAATTCTTGTGCAGTACTTC
TRBD1,TRBV7-6,once,TRBJ1-1,CASSLVPGQGFNTEAFF,TGTGCCAGCAGCTTAGTACCGGGACAGGGGTTTAACACTGAAGCTTTCTTT
TRBD1,TRBV12-5,once,TRBJ2-5,CASGAGQGLKTQYF,TGTGCTAGTGGTGCGGGACAGGGCCTTAAGACCCAGTACTTC
TRBD1,TRBV18,.,TRBJ1-2,CASSRMDRDGYGYTF,TGTGCCAGCTCACGAATGGACAGGGACGGGTATGGCTACACCTTC
.,TRBV6-5,once,TRBJ2-2,CASSYGPTRAGELFF,TGTGCCAGCAGTTACGGGCCGACTAGGGCCGGGGAGCTGTTTTTT
.,TRBV19,few,TRBJ2-3,CASTNTGTGGLGLAGMADTQYF,TGTGCCAGTACTAACACCGGGACAGGGGGCCTTGGACTAGCGGGGATGGCAGATACGCAGTATTTT
TRBD1,TRBV12-3/TRBV12-4,.,TRBJ1-1,CASSSGQGSRAFF,TGTGCCAGCAGTTCGGGACAGGGGAGTCGGGCTTTCTTT
.,TRBV10-3,few,TRBJ2-7,CAISEVVESYEQYF,TGTGCCATCAGTGAGGTGGTGGAGTCTTACGAGCAGTACTTC
TRBD1,TRBV10-3,.,TRBJ1-5,CAIGTGEDQPQHF,TGTGCCATCGGGACAGGGGAAGATCAGCCCCAGCATTTT
.,TRBV7-9,once,TRBJ2-5,CASSLSGLNVGTQYF,TGTGCCAGCAGCTTATCAGGGTTGAATGTAGGGACCCAGTACTTC
.,TRBV5-6,.,TRBJ2-5,CASSRGQFEETQYF,TGTGCCAGCAGCCGAGGACAGTTCGAAGAGACCCAGTACTTC
.,TRBV30,.,TRBJ2-5,CAWSVPGLETQYF,TGTGCCTGGAGTGTACCCGGGTTGGAGACCCAGTACTTC
.,TRBV6-5,once,TRBJ1-2,CASSPSAGFYGYTF,TGTGCCAGCAGTCCCTCTGCAGGGTTCTATGGCTACACCTTC
TRBD2,TRBV2,.,TRBJ2-1,CASSETSGKWDEQFF,TGTGCCAGCAGCGAGACTAGCGGGAAATGGGATGAGCAGTTCTTC
.,TRBV29-1,.,TRBJ2-1,CSVSESGNEQFF,TGCAGCGTTTCGGAAAGCGGCAATGAGCAGTTCTTC
.,TRBV5-1,.,TRBJ1-1,CASSLGQRNTEAFF,TGCGCCAGCAGCTTAGGACAAAGGAACACTGAAGCTTTCTTT
.,TRBV6-6,.,TRBJ1-2,CASRTAMNYGYTF,TGTGCCAGCAGGACAGCAATGAACTATGGCTACACCTTC
TRBD1,TRBV18,.,TRBJ2-3,CASSPPVTGTDTQYF,TGTGCCAGCTCACCACCGGTGACAGGGACAGATACGCAGTATTTT